This TCR beta chain is drawn from a study of cytomegalovirus exposure and HLA in healthy donors. The CDR3 contains 13 residues. Germline assignment: CDR1 ENHRY and CDR2 SYGVKD. The V and J ends lost 6 bases and 2 bases respectively, with 11 bases between them. This PCR relied on a set of 60 Vbeta primers and 13 Jbeta primers. Here immunoSEQ multiplex PCR was the method, and the copy in TCRdb shows in-frame clones only, minus some. The table shows around 180,000 clones, with over 60% occurring only once. As concerns this clone: Its antigen is as yet unknown.

Regarding the study as a whole: Accurate prediction of HLA-A and HLA-B alleles (for most subjects) was reportedly achieved from TCR beta sequences. What was likely a sequencing artifact was a cluster of highly shared sequence variants.

This clonotype was obtained from a girl aged 5 to 17 in good health and CMV-seronegative. This chain uses TRBV10-3 with TRBJ2-7, with a tentative D call TRBD1 (6 bases). Sequencing was performed on PBMCs. CDR3 sequence: CAIRLQGAYEQYF. Here the CDR3 DNA reads TGTGCCATCAGGTTACAGGGTGCCTACGAGCAGTACTTC.